These 2 T cell receptor beta chains came from one sample sequenced in a study of shared clonotypes between healthy human individuals (TCRdb year 2020). Receptor libraries were prepared by the immunoSEQ multiplex PCR assay. Imported from immuneACCESS, the table was reduced by TCRdb to in-frame sequences with V and J called. These copies leave out some clones; in studies compared against another copy, an unresolved V gene accounts for under half, and the cause of the remainder is not known. This sample comprises roughly 2,300,000 clones, less than 95% of them detected only once. Clones ranked in the top ten supply 0.37% of the sample. What was sequenced was naive CD4+ T cells from PBMCs. This specimen's cell subset or site label, interpreted: CD45RA+ positively selected. The receptor set was obtained from a man aged 18 to 30 in good health. Some clones in this sample may be carry-over from other donors' samples.

The rearrangement uses TRBV5-6 and TRBJ1-2, with 8 bases that match TRBD1. The CDR3 has 16 amino acids. The germline V gene has CDR1 SGHDT and CDR2 YYEEEE. Losses at the gene ends were 0 bases for V and 4 bases for J; bases not matched to a gene: 8. CDR3 protein: CASSLANRGESYGYTF. CDR3 sequence (DNA): TGTGCCAGCAGCTTGGCAAACAGGGGGGAGAGCTATGGCTACACCTTC.

The chain employs TRBV19 and TRBJ2-7, with 7 bases lining up with TRBD1. CDR3 length equals 12 residues. Trimming took 4 bases from V and 5 from J; bases not matched to a gene: 2. Germline V CDR1 and CDR2: LNHDA, SQIVND (reference sequence). This chain's CDR3 is CASSRQGNEQYF. CDR3 bases: TGTGCCAGTAGTAGACAGGGTAACGAGCAGTACTTC.